The clone carrying this T cell receptor beta chain was observed at least ten times. The CDR3 is 16 amino acids. Germline V gives CDR1 MNHEY, CDR2 SVGAGI. J gave up 0 bases and V 1 base, and 3 bases lay outside the gene matches. This sample was taken from a study of T cell repertoires in cytomegalovirus infection. Looking at the study overall: Public signatures in TCR beta pointed to CMV infection and matching HLA type.

TCRdb processed the reads anew with MiXCR; each CDR3 protein has one entry. This table has 480,000 or so distinct CDR3 sequences, about 11% appearing once. The specimen was PBMCs. The gene calls are TRBV6-5 and TRBJ2-1; 7 bases agree with TRBD1. This TCR came from a human donor in good health (CMV status not recorded). Some clones in this sample may be carry-over from other donors' samples. The CDR3 nucleotides read TGTGCCAGCAGTTACTTAGACAGGGTCTCCTACAATGAGCAGTTCTTC. It codes for CASSYLDRVSYNEQFF.